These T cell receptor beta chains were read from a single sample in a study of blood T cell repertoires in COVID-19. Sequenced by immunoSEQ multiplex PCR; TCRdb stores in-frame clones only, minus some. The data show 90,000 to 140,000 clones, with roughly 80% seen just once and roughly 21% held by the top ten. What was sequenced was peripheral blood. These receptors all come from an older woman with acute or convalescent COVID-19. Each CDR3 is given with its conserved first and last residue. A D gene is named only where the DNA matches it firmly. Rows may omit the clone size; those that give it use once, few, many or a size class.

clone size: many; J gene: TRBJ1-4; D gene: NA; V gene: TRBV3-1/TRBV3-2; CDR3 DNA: TGTGCCAGCAGCCCTCTGGGGGCCACGGGACTGTTTTTT; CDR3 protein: CASSPLGATGLFF
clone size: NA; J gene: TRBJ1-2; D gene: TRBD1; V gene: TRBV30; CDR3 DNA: TGTGCCTGGAGTCAACAGGGGGGTACCAACTATGGCTACACCTTC; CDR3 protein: CAWSQQGGTNYGYTF
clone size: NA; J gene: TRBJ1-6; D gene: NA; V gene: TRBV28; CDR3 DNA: TGTGCCAGCCCCCCCGACGGAGAAGATTCACCCCTCCACTTT; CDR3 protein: CASPPDGEDSPLHF
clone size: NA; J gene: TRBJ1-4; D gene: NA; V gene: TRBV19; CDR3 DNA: TGTGCCAGTAGTTCCTTTACAGCAGCCCGGAATGAAAAACTGTTTTTT; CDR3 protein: CASSSFTAARNEKLFF
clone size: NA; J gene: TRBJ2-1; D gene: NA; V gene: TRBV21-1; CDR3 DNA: TGTGCCAGCAGCAAAGCCCAGGGGGGTCCCTACAATGAGCAGTTCTTC; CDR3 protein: CASSKAQGGPYNEQFF
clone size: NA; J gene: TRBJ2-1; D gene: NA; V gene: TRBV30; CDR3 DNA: TGTGCCTGGAGTGAGAGGGTCATCTACAATGAGCAGTTCTTC; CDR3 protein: CAWSERVIYNEQFF
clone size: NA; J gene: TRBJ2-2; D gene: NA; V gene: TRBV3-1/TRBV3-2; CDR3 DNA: TGTGCCAGCAGCCAAGGGACAGACACCGGGGAGCTGTTTTTT; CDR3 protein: CASSQGTDTGELFF
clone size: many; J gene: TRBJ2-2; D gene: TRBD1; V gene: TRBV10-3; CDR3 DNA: TGTGCCATCAGTGCAGGGACAGCGAACACCGGGGAGCTGTTTTTT; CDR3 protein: CAISAGTANTGELFF
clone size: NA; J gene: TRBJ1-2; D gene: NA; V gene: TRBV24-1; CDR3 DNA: TGTGCCACCATTGACTCCTATGGCTACACCTTC; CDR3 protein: CATIDSYGYTF
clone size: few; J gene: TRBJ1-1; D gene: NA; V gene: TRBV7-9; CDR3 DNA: TGTGCCAGCTCGAGTGGCACTGAAGCTTTCTTT; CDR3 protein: CASSSGTEAFF
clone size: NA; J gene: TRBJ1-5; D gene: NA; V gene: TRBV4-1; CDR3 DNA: TGCGCCAGCAGCCAAGATCGAGGAACAGGGAAAAATCAGCCCCAGCATTTT; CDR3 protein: CASSQDRGTGKNQPQHF
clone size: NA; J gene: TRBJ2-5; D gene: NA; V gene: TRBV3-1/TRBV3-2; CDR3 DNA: TGTGCCAGCAGCCAAGGAGGAATGGATGAGACCCAGTACTTC; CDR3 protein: CASSQGGMDETQYF
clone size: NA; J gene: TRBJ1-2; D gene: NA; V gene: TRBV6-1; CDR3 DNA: TGTGCCAGTCGAACTAATGGCTACACCTTC; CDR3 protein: CASRTNGYTF
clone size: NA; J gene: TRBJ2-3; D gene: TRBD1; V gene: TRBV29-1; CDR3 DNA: TGCAGCGTTACAGGGGGCGCGGATTTGACAGATACGCAGTATTTT; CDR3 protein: CSVTGGADLTDTQYF
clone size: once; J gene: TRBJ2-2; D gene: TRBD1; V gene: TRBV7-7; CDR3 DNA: TGTGCCAGCAGCCCCCGGACAGGGCGGACCGGGGAGCTGTTTTTT; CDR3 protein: CASSPRTGRTGELFF
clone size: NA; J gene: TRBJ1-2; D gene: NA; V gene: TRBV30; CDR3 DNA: TGTGCCTCCACCGCGTCACAGCGGTTGTTGGTCTATGGCTACACCTTC; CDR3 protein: CASTASQRLLVYGYTF
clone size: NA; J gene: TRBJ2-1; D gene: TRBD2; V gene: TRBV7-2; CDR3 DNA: TGTGCCAGCAGCTCACTTAGCGGGGACTACAATGAGCAGTTCTTC; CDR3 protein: CASSSLSGDYNEQFF
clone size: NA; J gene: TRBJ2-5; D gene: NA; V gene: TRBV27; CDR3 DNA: TGTGCCAGCCACTTAACAGGGTCGGGGACCCAGTACTTC; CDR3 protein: CASHLTGSGTQYF
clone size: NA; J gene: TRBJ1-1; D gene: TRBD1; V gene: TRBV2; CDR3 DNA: TGTGCCAGCAAGGGGAGGACAGGGGGGCGCACTGAAGCTTTCTTT; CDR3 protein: CASKGRTGGRTEAFF
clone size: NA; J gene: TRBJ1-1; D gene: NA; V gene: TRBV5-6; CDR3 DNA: TGTGCCAGCAGCTTGTTGGTCAGGGACACTGAAGCTTTCTTT; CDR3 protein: CASSLLVRDTEAFF
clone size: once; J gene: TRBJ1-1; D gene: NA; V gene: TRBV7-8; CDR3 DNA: TGTGCCAGCAACCCCTTAGGTGGAGGGGACACTGAAGCTTTCTTT; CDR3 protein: CASNPLGGGDTEAFF
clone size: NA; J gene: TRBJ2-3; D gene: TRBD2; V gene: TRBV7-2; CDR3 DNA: TGTGCCAGCAGCTTAGTGAGTAGCGGGACAGATACGCAGTATTTT; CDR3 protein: CASSLVSSGTDTQYF
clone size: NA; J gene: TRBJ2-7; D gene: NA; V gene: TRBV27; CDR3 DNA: TGTGCCAGCAGTTTATCACAGTTATACGAGCAGTACTTC; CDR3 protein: CASSLSQLYEQYF
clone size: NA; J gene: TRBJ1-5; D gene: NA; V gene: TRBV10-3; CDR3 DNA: TGTGCCATCAGTGAGGGGGAGTGGGTTGGCAATCAGCCCCAGCATTTT; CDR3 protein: CAISEGEWVGNQPQHF
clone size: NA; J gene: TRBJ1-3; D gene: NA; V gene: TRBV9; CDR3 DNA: TGTGCCAGCAGCGCAGAGGAGCATAGAAACACCATATATTTT; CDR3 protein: CASSAEEHRNTIYF
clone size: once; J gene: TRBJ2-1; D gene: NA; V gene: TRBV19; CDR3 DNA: TGTGCCAGTAGTAACCGGGAGCTCGGGCACAATGAGCAGTTCTTC; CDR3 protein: CASSNRELGHNEQFF
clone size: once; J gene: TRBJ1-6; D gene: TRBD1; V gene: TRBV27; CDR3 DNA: TGTGCCAGCAGTTTCTATCCCGCGGGACAGGGTAGCTCACCCCTCCACTTT; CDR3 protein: CASSFYPAGQGSSPLHF
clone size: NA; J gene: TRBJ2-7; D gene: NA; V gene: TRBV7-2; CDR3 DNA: TGTGCCAGCAGCTTGGGACAAATCTCCTACGAGCAGTACTTC; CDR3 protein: CASSLGQISYEQYF
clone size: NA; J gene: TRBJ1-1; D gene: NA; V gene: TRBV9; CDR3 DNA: TGTGCCAGCAGCGCACGGGAGGGAGATTTCTACACTGAAGCTTTCTTT; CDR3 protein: CASSAREGDFYTEAFF
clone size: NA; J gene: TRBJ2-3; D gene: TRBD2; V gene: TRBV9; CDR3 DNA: TGTGCCAGCAGCGTCGGTGTAGCTAGCGGAGGCACAGATACGCAGTATTTT; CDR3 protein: CASSVGVASGGTDTQYF
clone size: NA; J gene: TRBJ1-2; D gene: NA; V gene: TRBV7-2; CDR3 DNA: TGTGCCAGCAGCGCGGTGCGGGGAGGGGGTAACTATGGCTACACCTTC; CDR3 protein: CASSAVRGGGNYGYTF
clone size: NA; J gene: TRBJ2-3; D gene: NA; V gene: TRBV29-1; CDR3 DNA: TGCAGCGTTGAACTGGCAGGGGAGACCACAGATACGCAGTATTTT; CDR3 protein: CSVELAGETTDTQYF
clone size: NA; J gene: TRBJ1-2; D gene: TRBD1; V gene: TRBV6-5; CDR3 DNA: TGTGCCAGCAGTTCCGTGGCAGGGGGGTACTATGGCTACACCTTC; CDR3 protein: CASSSVAGGYYGYTF
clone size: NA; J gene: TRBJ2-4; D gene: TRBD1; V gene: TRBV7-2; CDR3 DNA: TGTGCCAGCAGCTCGGACAGGGCAAGGAACATTCAGTACTTC; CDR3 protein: CASSSDRARNIQYF
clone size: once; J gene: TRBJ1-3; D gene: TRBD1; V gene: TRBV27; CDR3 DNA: TGTGCCAGCAGTACGGACAGGGTGAGGGGAAACACCATATATTTT; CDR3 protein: CASSTDRVRGNTIYF
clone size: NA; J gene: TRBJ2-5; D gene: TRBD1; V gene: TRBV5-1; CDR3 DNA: TGCGCCAGCACACGAGACAGGGGATACCAAGAGACCCAGTACTTC; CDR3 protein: CASTRDRGYQETQYF
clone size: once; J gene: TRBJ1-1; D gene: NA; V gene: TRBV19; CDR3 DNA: TGTGCCAGTAGCCGACAGCAGGGTTTTGAAGGCACTGAAGCTTTCTTT; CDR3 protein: CASSRQQGFEGTEAFF
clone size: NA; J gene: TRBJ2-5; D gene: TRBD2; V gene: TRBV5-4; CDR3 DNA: TGTGCCAGCAGGTTGGGTAGCGGGGGGGAGCAAGAGACCCAGTACTTC; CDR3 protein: CASRLGSGGEQETQYF
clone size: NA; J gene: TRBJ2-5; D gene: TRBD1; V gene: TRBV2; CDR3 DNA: TGTGCCAGCATTCTTCTCCGGGACAGAATACAAGAGACCCAGTACTTC; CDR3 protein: CASILLRDRIQETQYF
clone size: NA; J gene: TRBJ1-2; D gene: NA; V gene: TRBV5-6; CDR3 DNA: TGTGCCAGCAGCTTGGGTGCAGGGGTCGTCTATGGCTACACCTTC; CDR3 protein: CASSLGAGVVYGYTF
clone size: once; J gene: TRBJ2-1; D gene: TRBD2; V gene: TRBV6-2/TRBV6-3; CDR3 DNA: TGTGCCAGCAGTTTGGGTGGTGGCGGGGGCTACAATGAGCAGTTCTTC; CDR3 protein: CASSLGGGGGYNEQFF